One sample yielded the 21 T cell receptor beta chains listed below, sequenced in a study of neoadjuvant anti-PD-1 for oral cavity cancer. Method: immunoSEQ multiplex PCR; TCRdb's copy keeps in-frame clones and lacks some. The sample yields some 14,000 clones, 60% to 80% seen once. Time point denoted: after neoadjuvant nivolumab, at surgical resection. This material consisted of PBMCs, taken after nivolumab (anti-PD-1) treatment. The receptor set was obtained from a person between 35 and 79 years old with oral cavity squamous cell carcinoma.

This clone was observed a handful of times. In DNA form, the CDR3 reads TGTGCCAGCCGCCCGGGGTTCCGCAACGAGCAGTACTTC. It specifies CASRPGFRNEQYF. The chain combines TRBV28 with TRBJ2-7, with D maybe TRBD2 (5 bases). V was clipped by 8 bases and J by 5 bases, with 16 bases between them. The germline gives CDR1 MDHEN, CDR2 SYDVKM. CDR3 length equals 13 residues.

The chain uses TRBV5-1 and TRBJ2-7, with TRBD2 matching over 10 bases. V dropped 4 bases and J dropped 6; count of bases not matched to a gene: 4. There are 13 residues in the CDR3. Germline V gives CDR1 SGHRS, CDR2 YFSETQ. CDR3 bases: TGCGCCAGCAGCGGCGGACTAGCGGCCGAGCAGTACTTC. This encodes CASSGGLAAEQYF.

This clone has only one observation. The chain employs TRBV27 and TRBJ2-3; D unresolved. The CDR3 is made up of 13 amino acids. The V end lost 1 base, the J end lost 6 bases, and 8 bases lay between the germline ends. Germline loops: CDR1 MNHEY, CDR2 SMNVEV (reference sequence). The CDR3 spells CASSLWIADTQYF. The CDR3 bases are TGTGCCAGCAGTTTATGGATTGCGGATACGCAGTATTTT.

The chain employs TRBV5-1 and TRBJ2-1; D might be TRBD2 (6 bases). The ends were cut back, 3 bases at V and 1 base at J, with 11 bases in the middle. The CDR3 has 15 amino acids. Germline CDR1 is SGHRS and CDR2 is YFSETQ. Here the CDR3 DNA reads TGCGCCAGCAGCTGGGACTTAACATCCTACAATGAGCAGTTCTTC. Protein sequence: CASSWDLTSYNEQFF.

The rearrangement uses TRBV29-1 and TRBJ2-5; 8 bases match TRBD1. J was trimmed by 4 bases and V by 3 bases; bases with no gene match: 4. The CDR3 runs 13 residues. CDR1 is SQVTM and CDR2 is ANQGSEA in the germline V gene. The DNA for the CDR3 is TGCAGCGTTGATCCGCAGGGGGCAGAGACCCAGTACTTC. Its translation: CSVDPQGAETQYF.

The chain recombines TRBV5-5 with TRBJ2-2, with D unclear. The CDR3 runs to 14 residues. With 2 bases removed from V and 5 bases from J, the gap between germline ends came to 10 bases. The germline V gene encodes CDR1 SGHKS and CDR2 YYEKEE (reference sequence). CDR3 amino acids: CASSLSESTGELFF. Here the CDR3 DNA reads TGTGCCAGCAGCTTATCAGAGTCAACCGGGGAGCTGTTTTTT.

The chain has TRBV2 and TRBJ1-5, with TRBD1 as a possible D gene (5 bases). Germline CDR1 and CDR2: SNHLY and FYNNEI. This CDR3 is 13 amino acids long. V shed 7 bases and J shed 4 bases, with 11 bases lying between them. The CDR3 DNA reads TGTGCCAGCAAGGAGACAGTGAATCAGCCCCAGCATTTT. Protein sequence: CASKETVNQPQHF.

This clone was counted a few times. V gene TRBV5-4 combines with J gene TRBJ2-7; TRBD2 is a possible D gene (5 bases). Germline V CDR1 and CDR2: SGHNT, YYREEE (reference sequence). The CDR3 has 14 residues. V was shortened by 4 bases and J by 1 base, with 12 bases between the two germline ends. The CDR3 sequence: CASSLSPGSYEQYF. CDR3 DNA sequence: TGTGCCAGCAGCCTATCCCCGGGGTCCTACGAGCAGTACTTC. Supplemented by reference TRBV5-4 and TRBJ2-7, the full variable domain reads ETGVTQSPTHLIKTRGQQVTLRCSSQSGHNTVSWYQQALGQGPQFIFQYYREEENGRGNFPPRFSGLQFPNYSSELNVNALELDDSALYLCASSLSPGSYEQYFGPGTRLTVT.

In its sample, this clone was seen once. The V call is TRBV7-9, the J call TRBJ2-7, with D perhaps matching TRBD2 (5 bases). The V gene lost 1 base and the J gene lost 9 bases, with 22 bases spanning the gap. This CDR3 has 16 amino acids. Germline loops: CDR1 SEHNR, CDR2 FQNEAQ (reference sequence). In nucleotides, the CDR3 is TGTGCCAGCAGCTTAGAGGCTGGACTTACCCTTTTCGCGCAGTACTTC. This codes for CASSLEAGLTLFAQYF.

This chain connects TRBV7-9 to TRBJ1-2; 8 positions match TRBD1. CDR1 is SEHNR and CDR2 is FQNEAQ in the germline V gene (reference sequence). This CDR3 spans 13 amino acids. Trimming cost V 2 bases and J 8 bases; bases outside gene matches: 4. CDR3 region: CASSLIQGGGYTF. CDR3 nucleotide sequence: TGTGCCAGCAGCTTAATACAGGGGGGCGGCTACACCTTC.

The chain recombines TRBV29-1 with TRBJ1-1, with 8 bases matching TRBD1. Germline loops: CDR1 SQVTM, CDR2 ANQGSEA. CDR3 size: 12 residues. In nucleotides, the CDR3 is TGCAGTTGCCGGACAGGGATGGTTGAAGCTTTCTTT. Protein product: CSCRTGMVEAFF. The entire variable domain, with the rest obtained from reference TRBV29-1 and TRBJ1-1, is as follows: SAVISQKPSRDICQRGTSLTIQCQVDSQVTMMFWYRQQPGQSLTLIATANQGSEATYESGFVIDKFPISRPNLTFSTLTVSNMSPEDSSIYLCSCRTGMVEAFFGQGTRLTVV.

The rearrangement joins TRBV7-3 to TRBJ2-1; D is uncertain. Germline V gene data show CDR1 as SGHTA and CDR2 as FQGTGA. Trimming took off 5 bases at V and 0 bases at J, with 11 bases between the two ends. The CDR3 totals 15 residues. The CDR3 DNA sequence: TGTGCCAGCAGCCTCTACCGGAGCTCCTACAATGAGCAGTTCTTC. Its translation is CASSLYRSSYNEQFF.

The chain has TRBV29-1 and TRBJ2-1; TRBD2 agrees at 12 bases. V dropped 2 bases and J dropped 5; count of bases not matched to a gene: 10. CDR1 is SQVTM, CDR2 ANQGSEA, per germline. The CDR3 totals 17 residues. This CDR3 reads CSVEPPLAGGPDNEQFF. The DNA of the CDR3 is TGCAGCGTTGAACCCCCCCTAGCGGGAGGGCCTGACAATGAGCAGTTCTTC.

V is TRBV28 and J is TRBJ2-3, with 7 bases identical to TRBD2. V dropped 4 bases and J dropped 10; count of bases not matched to a gene: 5. Germline lookup yields CDR1 MDHEN and CDR2 SYDVKM. The CDR3 is made up of 12 amino acids. CDR3 amino acids: CASSSAGEAQYF. The CDR3 DNA reads as TGTGCCAGCAGTTCCGCGGGGGAGGCGCAGTATTTT.

The chain carries TRBV5-1 and TRBJ2-5; perhaps TRBD1 as D (7 bases). The germline V gene has CDR1 SGHRS and CDR2 YFSETQ. This CDR3 has 14 amino acids. Trimming took off 3 bases at V and 3 bases at J, with 12 bases between the two ends. The CDR3 sequence: CASSSIRGEETQYF. In nucleotides, the CDR3 is TGCGCCAGCAGCTCAATCAGGGGGGAAGAGACCCAGTACTTC.

This clone was found a few times. The chain is built from TRBV7-3 and TRBJ2-2; D ambiguous. The V gene lost 1 base and the J gene lost 6 bases, with 6 bases spanning the gap. The CDR3 consists of 13 residues. Germline CDR1 is SGHTA and CDR2 is FQGTGA. The CDR3 coding sequence is TGTGCCAGCAGCTTAATGACTGCCGGGGAGCTGTTTTTT. Translating it yields CASSLMTAGELFF.

This rearrangement joins TRBV10-3 to TRBJ1-5; D unclear. Germline V gene lookup returns CDR1 ENHRY and CDR2 SYGVKD. The CDR3 consists of 12 residues. Trimming removed 2 bases from V and 6 bases from J, with 5 bases in between. Here the CDR3 reads CAISEPSQPQHF. The DNA for the CDR3 is TGTGCCATCAGTGAGCCGAGTCAGCCCCAGCATTTT.

This clone was observed a few times. This chain links TRBV6-6 with TRBJ2-7; TRBD1 matches 12 bases. The CDR3 loop spans 16 amino acids. Trimming removed 5 bases from V and 5 bases from J; junction bases left unmatched: 10. Germline V gives CDR1 MNHNY, CDR2 SVGAGI (reference sequence). CDR3 nucleotide sequence: TGTGCCAGCAGTCCTGGGACAGGGGGCGTTTCGGACGAGCAGTACTTC. It encodes CASSPGTGGVSDEQYF.

The sample holds a few counts of this clone. The gene calls are TRBV6-1 and TRBJ1-1; no clear D. Germline V gives CDR1 MNHNS, CDR2 SASEGT. This CDR3 spans 13 amino acids. The germline V and J ends were trimmed by 1 base and 9 bases, with 12 bases remaining between them. The CDR3, as DNA: TGTGCCAGCAGTGAAGAATACTGGGAAAAAGCTTTCTTT. It translates to CASSEEYWEKAFF.

This chain links TRBV9 with TRBJ1-1; D is uncertain. V was trimmed by 0 bases and J by 0 bases, leaving 9 bases between them. Germline V gene lookup returns CDR1 SGDLS and CDR2 YYNGEE. The CDR3 sequence is 15 residues long. The CDR3 bases are TGTGCCAGCAGCGTAGTCCCAGGAATGAACACTGAAGCTTTCTTT. Translating gives CASSVVPGMNTEAFF.

V and J are TRBV7-8 and TRBJ2-3; 11 nucleotides align to TRBD2. V shed 2 bases, J shed 5 bases, and the junction held 9 bases outside the gene matches. The length of the CDR3 is 17 residues. The V gene's germline CDR1 is SGHVS and CDR2 FQNEAQ. The CDR3 is CASSLRVAGGPGDTQYF. In DNA form, the CDR3 reads TGTGCCAGCAGCTTACGGGTAGCGGGAGGGCCGGGAGATACGCAGTATTTT.